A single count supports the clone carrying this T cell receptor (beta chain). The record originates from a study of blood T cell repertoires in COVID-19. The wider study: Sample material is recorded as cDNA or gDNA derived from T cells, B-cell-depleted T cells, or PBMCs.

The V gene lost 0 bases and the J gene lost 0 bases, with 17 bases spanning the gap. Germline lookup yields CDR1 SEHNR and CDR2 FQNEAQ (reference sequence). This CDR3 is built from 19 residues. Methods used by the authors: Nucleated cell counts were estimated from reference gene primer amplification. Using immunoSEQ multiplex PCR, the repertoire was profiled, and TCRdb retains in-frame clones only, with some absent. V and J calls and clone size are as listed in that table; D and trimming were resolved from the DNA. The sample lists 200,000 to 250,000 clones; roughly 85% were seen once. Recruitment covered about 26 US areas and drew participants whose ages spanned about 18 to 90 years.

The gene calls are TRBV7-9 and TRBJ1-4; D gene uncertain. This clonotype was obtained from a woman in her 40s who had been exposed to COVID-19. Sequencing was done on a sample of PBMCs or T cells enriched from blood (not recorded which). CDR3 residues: CASSLAPLFRPPTNEKLFF. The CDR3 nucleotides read TGTGCCAGCAGCTTAGCACCACTTTTCCGCCCCCCAACTAATGAAAAACTGTTTTTT.